The following is a T cell receptor (beta chain) sequence with its context. Its antigen is undetermined. The CDR3 consists of 14 residues. Germline CDR1 SGHAT, CDR2 FQNNGV. V trimming: 4 bases; J trimming: 8 bases; junction bases outside the gene matches: 7. The data were obtained in a study of blood T cells in healthy people across ages. Study-wide results and caveats: What prevented conclusive comparison of naive and antigen-experienced cells was that PBMCs were unsorted. Whereas aged donors had fewer naive CD4+ cells, long-lived donors had more of them and higher diversity.

Primers used in a second PCR of roughly 6 to 11 cycles were a sample-barcoded 5' primer and a J-beta primer mix. One entry per CDR3 protein, called by TCRdb with MiXCR from the 5' RACE reads. There are around 800,000 distinct CDR3 sequences in the sample; less than 70% occur only once, and about 42% lies in the top ten. Material for sequencing was blood. The chain couples TRBV11-2 to TRBJ1-4; 7 bases line up with TRBD1. The sequence was collected from a man aged 80 or over in good health. CDR3 sequence (DNA): TGTGCCAGCAGCTCACAGGGGATTCTGGAAAAACTGTTTTTT. Translation: CASSSQGILEKLFF.